The 28 T cell receptor beta chains listed next were all sequenced from one sample in a study of T cell responses to AZD1222 COVID-19 vaccine. Here immunoSEQ multiplex PCR was the method, and the copy in TCRdb shows in-frame clones only, minus some. Here the sample spans more than 95,000 clones, more than 80% being singletons. The source material was peripheral blood, sampled on day 0 of AZD1222 vaccination. These TCRs come from an adult in good health.

The chain couples TRBV19 to TRBJ2-1, with 11 bases matching TRBD2. From germline, CDR1 is LNHDA and CDR2 SQIVND (reference sequence). The length of the CDR3 is 17 residues. V was pared by 1 base and J by 3 bases, with 5 bases of the junction left unmatched. The CDR3 region has the DNA TGTGCCAGTAGTATAGTGAGCCTAGCGGGAGGCTACAATGAGCAGTTCTTC. Translation: CASSIVSLAGGYNEQFF. The full variable domain, with the rest looked up from reference TRBV19 and TRBJ2-1, is DGGITQSPKYLFRKEGQNVTLSCEQNLNHDAMYWYRQDPGQGLRLIYYSQIVNDFQKGDIAEGYSVSREKKESFPLTVTSAQKNPTAFYLCASSIVSLAGGYNEQFFGPGTRLTVL.

The gene calls are TRBV6-5 and TRBJ1-3, with D possibly being TRBD1 (6 bases). CDR3 size: 14 residues. The V gene's germline CDR1 is MNHEY and CDR2 SVGAGI. The ends were cut back, 6 bases at V and 2 bases at J, with 11 bases in the middle. Here the CDR3 DNA reads TGTGCCAGCAGCCAACAGGGTGCTGGAAACACCATATATTTT. This translates into CASSQQGAGNTIYF.

This clone was recorded once. This chain joins TRBV25-1 and TRBJ2-1; TRBD2 might be the D (6 bases). V lost 6 bases and J 9 bases, leaving 12 bases between the germline ends. There are 12 residues in the CDR3. Germline V gene sequence: CDR1 MGHDK, CDR2 SYGVNS. The CDR3 region has the DNA TGTGCCAGCAGACCTTGGAGGGGTGAGCAGTTCTTC. Encoded protein: CASRPWRGEQFF.

V usage is TRBV5-6 and J usage is TRBJ2-1; D is unclear. Germline V lookup: CDR1 SGHDT, CDR2 YYEEEE. V dropped 3 bases and J dropped 4 bases, with 8 bases sitting between them. The CDR3 has 13 amino acids. The CDR3 sequence is CASSWTVYNEQFF. In DNA form, the CDR3 reads TGTGCCAGCAGCTGGACCGTGTACAATGAGCAGTTCTTC.

The chain employs TRBV7-2 and TRBJ2-7; no clear D gene. The CDR3 contains 14 residues. Germline V gives CDR1 SGHTA, CDR2 FQGNSA. V gave up 3 bases and J gave up 2 bases, with 11 bases separating them. The CDR3 spells CASSFNLDAYEQYF. The CDR3, as DNA: TGTGCCAGCAGCTTCAACCTAGACGCCTACGAGCAGTACTTC. Variable domain in full (rest from reference TRBV7-2 and TRBJ2-7): GAGVSQSPSNKVTEKGKDVELRCDPISGHTALYWYRQSLGQGLEFLIYFQGNSAPDKSGLPSDRFSAERTGGSVSTLTIQRTQQEDSAVYLCASSFNLDAYEQYFGPGTRLTVT.

This rearrangement joins TRBV5-6 to TRBJ1-2; 7 bases are a match to TRBD1. V lost 4 bases, J lost 4 bases, and 10 bases stayed unmatched. The CDR3 is 15 residues long. CDR1 and CDR2 from the germline V gene are SGHDT and YYEEEE. CDR3 amino acids: CASSEADRVSYGYTF. Written as DNA, the CDR3 is TGTGCCAGCAGCGAAGCAGACAGGGTCAGCTATGGCTACACCTTC.

The chain combines TRBV6-1 with TRBJ2-7; TRBD1 is a possible D gene (5 bases). Trimming removed 1 base at V and 0 bases at J, with 10 bases between. The length of the CDR3 is 15 residues. The V gene's germline CDR1 is MNHNS and CDR2 SASEGT. The CDR3 region has the DNA TGTGCCAGCAGTGAAGGGCAGGGTTACTCCTACGAGCAGTACTTC. Translation: CASSEGQGYSYEQYF.

The rearrangement uses TRBV5-5 and TRBJ2-1, with a tentative D call TRBD1 (6 bases). The V end was cut by 0 bases, the J end by 4 bases, with 14 bases between. Germline CDR1 is SGHKS and CDR2 is YYEKEE (reference sequence). The CDR3 totals 16 residues. Written as DNA, the CDR3 is TGTGCCAGCAGCTTGGCACCCGGACAGCGATACAATGAGCAGTTCTTC. Protein sequence: CASSLAPGQRYNEQFF.

The chain carries TRBV6-5 and TRBJ1-2, with 7 bases aligning to TRBD1. The V gene end was trimmed by 0 bases and the J gene end by 1 base; junction bases not matched to a gene: 5. Germline-derived CDR1 and CDR2 are MNHEY and SVGAGI. This CDR3 is built from 16 residues. Written as DNA, the CDR3 is TGTGCCAGCAGTTACTCGTGGCAGGGGGGTAACTATGGCTACACCTTC. This sequence encodes CASSYSWQGGNYGYTF.

The J gene is TRBJ1-1, the V gene TRBV5-1; tentatively, D is TRBD1 (5 bases). The germline gives CDR1 SGHRS, CDR2 YFSETQ. CDR3 length: 19 residues. Trimming shortened V by 0 bases and J by 4 bases, and 25 bases separated the two germline ends. DNA of the CDR3: TGCGCCAGCAGCTTGGTAGGTCCGGGGCGAATACCCTCGTCCACTGAAGCTTTCTTT. This encodes CASSLVGPGRIPSSTEAFF. The whole variable domain, remainder taken from reference TRBV5-1 and TRBJ1-1, is KAGVTQTPRYLIKTRGQQVTLSCSPISGHRSVSWYQQTPGQGLQFLFEYFSETQRNKGNFPGRFSGRQFSNSRSEMNVSTLELGDSALYLCASSLVGPGRIPSSTEAFFGQGTRLTVV.

This sequence joins TRBV6-5 and TRBJ1-1, with D maybe TRBD1 (5 bases). The V gene's germline CDR1 is MNHEY and CDR2 SVGAGI. V gave up 11 bases and J gave up 0 bases, with 16 bases separating them. The CDR3 length is 14 residues. CDR3 amino acids: CACQKGALNTEAFF. The CDR3 nucleotides read TGTGCCTGTCAGAAAGGGGCCCTGAACACTGAAGCTTTCTTT.

This sequence joins TRBV25-1 and TRBJ1-2; D unclear. This CDR3 contains 16 residues. CDR1 and CDR2 (germline): MGHDK, SYGVNS. Deletions cut 4 bases from V and 4 bases from J, with 19 bases between. The CDR3 DNA reads TGTGCCAGCAGTGGATCAGAAGAACAGTGGGGCTATGGCTACACCTTC. Translated: CASSGSEEQWGYGYTF.

V is TRBV5-4 and J is TRBJ2-1; 9 bases align to TRBD2. The V gene's germline CDR1 is SGHNT and CDR2 YYREEE (reference sequence). The CDR3 covers 15 residues. V trimming: 2 bases; J trimming: 7 bases; junction bases outside the gene matches: 7. CDR3 amino acids: CASSFPGLASNEQFF. CDR3 bases: TGTGCCAGCAGCTTTCCGGGACTAGCTTCAAATGAGCAGTTCTTC.

This clone appeared a single time. This chain connects TRBV10-2 to TRBJ1-1; 9 bases line up with TRBD1. With V trimmed by 8 bases and J by 5 bases, 12 bases remained unmatched. Germline V gene data show CDR1 as WSHSY and CDR2 as SAAADI. The CDR3 extends over 15 amino acids. As DNA, the CDR3 is TGCGCCAGCTTAGGACTAGAACAGGGGGCGACTGAAGCTTTCTTT. It yields the protein CASLGLEQGATEAFF.

This clone is a singleton in its sample. This chain connects TRBV6-6 to TRBJ2-7, with D tentatively TRBD2 (5 bases). The CDR3 is 14 amino acids. Germline values: CDR1 MNHNY, CDR2 SVGAGI (reference sequence). V was cut by 2 bases and J by 1 base, with 9 bases left in between. CDR3 DNA: TGTGCCAGCAGTTACACCAGCGGATCCTACGAGCAGTACTTC. Protein sequence: CASSYTSGSYEQYF.

The chain is built from TRBV11-2 and TRBJ2-2, with 7 bases identical to TRBD1. Germline V gene lookup returns CDR1 SGHAT and CDR2 FQNNGV. Trimming cost V 5 bases and J 1 base; bases outside gene matches: 10. The CDR3 has 17 residues. The CDR3 DNA reads as TGTGCCAGCAGCCTAGGGACAGCCTGGGTGAACACCGGGGAGCTGTTTTTT. Translated, it gives CASSLGTAWVNTGELFF.

This sequence joins TRBV19 and TRBJ1-1, with D uncertain. The V gene lost 0 bases and the J gene lost 0 bases, with 11 bases spanning the gap. The CDR3 is made up of 16 amino acids. The germline CDR1 and CDR2 sequences are LNHDA and SQIVND (reference sequence). CDR3 bases: TGTGCCAGTAGTATAGATCCTCGAGTCCTGAACACTGAAGCTTTCTTT. Its protein product is CASSIDPRVLNTEAFF.

The CDR3: CASSSTAGLILYGYTF. In nucleotides, the CDR3 is TGCGCCAGCAGCTCCACGGCAGGACTTATTCTCTATGGCTACACCTTC. V usage is TRBV5-1 and J usage is TRBJ1-2; D is unresolved. V lost 3 bases and J 4 bases, leaving 19 bases between the germline ends. The CDR3 is 16 amino acids. Germline values: CDR1 SGHRS, CDR2 YFSETQ. Full variable domain (outside the CDR3, taken from reference TRBV5-1 and TRBJ1-2): KAGVTQTPRYLIKTRGQQVTLSCSPISGHRSVSWYQQTPGQGLQFLFEYFSETQRNKGNFPGRFSGRQFSNSRSEMNVSTLELGDSALYLCASSSTAGLILYGYTFGSGTRLTVV.

This rearrangement joins TRBV27 to TRBJ2-7, with a weak D call TRBD1 (7 bases). Trimming left V 5 bases short and J 3 bases short, with 17 bases between. There are 15 residues in the CDR3. Germline V gene lookup returns CDR1 MNHEY and CDR2 SMNVEV (reference sequence). CDR3 DNA: TGTGCCAGCAGTGGGGGGACAGCTGTCTTCTACGAGCAGTACTTC. Translated, it gives CASSGGTAVFYEQYF.

The chain combines TRBV11-1 with TRBJ2-7, with unresolved D. The CDR3 length is 14 residues. Per the germline V gene, CDR1 is SGHAT and CDR2 is FQDESV (reference sequence). Trimming took 3 bases from V and 6 from J, leaving 15 bases between them. The CDR3 nucleotides are TGTGCCAGCAGCTTGTTGCCCTCTCTGGTCGAGCAGTACTTC. Its translation: CASSLLPSLVEQYF.

The chain recombines TRBV5-4 with TRBJ2-7; TRBD1 is a possible D gene (5 bases). Germline CDR1 and CDR2: SGHNT and YYREEE (reference sequence). The CDR3 has 15 amino acids. Deletions cut 0 bases from V and 5 bases from J, with 15 bases between. The DNA of the CDR3 is TGTGCCAGCAGCTTGGGGCAGGGTACCCCCCACGAGCAGTACTTC. Its translation is CASSLGQGTPHEQYF. The entire variable domain, with the rest obtained from reference TRBV5-4 and TRBJ2-7, is as follows: ETGVTQSPTHLIKTRGQQVTLRCSSQSGHNTVSWYQQALGQGPQFIFQYYREEENGRGNFPPRFSGLQFPNYSSELNVNALELDDSALYLCASSLGQGTPHEQYFGPGTRLTVT.

The V gene is TRBV23-1, the J gene TRBJ1-2; 7 nucleotides agree with TRBD1. TRBV23-1 is annotated as an ORF whose role is uncertain. Trimming removed 0 bases from V and 3 bases from J; junction bases left unmatched: 25. This CDR3 region has 22 residues. This CDR3 is CASSQSGRGRVCLNTRDYGYTF. CDR3 DNA: TGCGCCAGCAGTCAATCTGGGAGGGGGCGAGTTTGTCTGAACACTCGAGACTATGGCTACACCTTC.

Turning to this clone: Sequence at one end of the junction differs from germline and may be a read error. The chain recombines TRBV7-8 with TRBJ2-7; D remains unclear. The CDR3 has 8 amino acids. Germline values: CDR1 SGHVS, CDR2 FQNEAQ. CDR3 loop: CASNPPDF. CDR3 in DNA: TGTGCCAGCAATCCGCCCGACTTC.

The CDR3 is CASSQETELAGLDGEQYF. The CDR3 DNA reads TGCGCCAGCAGCCAAGAGACAGAACTAGCGGGACTCGATGGCGAGCAGTACTTC. The chain recombines TRBV4-3 with TRBJ2-7; 10 nucleotides line up with TRBD2. The junction had 14 bases not matched to a gene; V was cut back by 0 bases and J by 6 bases. This CDR3 has 18 residues. Germline V gene data show CDR1 as LGHNA and CDR2 as YSLEER.

The DNA for the CDR3 is TGCAGCGTTGAAATTGGAGAGCTGTTTTTT. Encoded protein: CSVEIGELFF. The chain couples TRBV29-1 to TRBJ2-2; D is ambiguous. The CDR3 is 10 amino acids. V lost 2 bases and J 11 bases, leaving 6 bases between the germline ends. CDR1 and CDR2 from the germline V gene are SQVTM and ANQGSEA.

The V call is TRBV6-6, the J call TRBJ2-2; D is perhaps TRBD2 (5 bases). V dropped 5 bases and J dropped 0 bases, with 13 bases sitting between them. There are 16 residues in the CDR3. The germline V gene has CDR1 MNHNY and CDR2 SVGAGI (reference sequence). The CDR3 DNA is TGTGCCAGCAGTCTCCTTTCGCGGGCGAACACCGGGGAGCTGTTTTTT. It yields the protein CASSLLSRANTGELFF.

The gene calls are TRBV29-1 and TRBJ2-5, with a weak D call TRBD1 (5 bases). Trimming took 4 bases from V and 5 from J, leaving 11 bases between them. Per germline, CDR1 SQVTM and CDR2 ANQGSEA. The CDR3 consists of 12 residues. In DNA, the CDR3 is TGCAGCGTTGTGGGGCAGCTGGAGACCCAGTACTTC. This gives the protein CSVVGQLETQYF.

The chain carries TRBV3-1 (or the pseudogene TRBV3-2) and TRBJ2-2; TRBD2 matches 10 bases. The germline V gene has CDR1 LGHDT and CDR2 YNNKEL (reference sequence). V gave up 2 bases and J gave up 6 bases; unmatched junction bases: 6. The CDR3 totals 16 residues. CDR3 coding DNA: TGTGCCAGCAGCCAATCTAGCGGGAGTTCGGCCGGGGAGCTGTTTTTT. Amino acids: CASSQSSGSSAGELFF.